The T cell receptor (beta chain) described here comes from a study of cytomegalovirus exposure and HLA in healthy donors. Study conclusions and caveats: A later analysis by the authors found several of the most significant clusters apparently linked to common viral pathogens. An Asian-associated ancestry cluster reportedly showed fewer N-insertions than the approximately 600-donor mean in a later analysis.

These donors counted as nominally healthy when sampled, but unrecorded immune exposures were likely. With 60 Vbeta and 13 Jbeta primers, the PCR was carried out. Sequencing used immunoSEQ multiplex PCR; TCRdb keeps in-frame clones, though not all of them. The table records under 200,000 clones, roughly 74% of them present only once. About this clone: Its target is not known.

The sequence came from a male donor in good health and CMV-seronegative. Material for sequencing was PBMCs.

The CDR3 DNA reads as TGTGCCAGCAGTTCAAATGAGCAGTTCTTC. Translation gives CASSSNEQFF. This chain joins TRBV7-9 and TRBJ2-1; unclear D gene. The germline V gene encodes CDR1 SEHNR and CDR2 FQNEAQ (reference sequence). Trimming took off 6 bases at V and 7 bases at J, with 4 bases between the two ends. The CDR3 loop spans 10 amino acids.